This T cell receptor beta chain was recorded in a study of CD8+CD57+ T cells in acquired aplastic anemia. Germline values: CDR1 SNHLY, CDR2 FYNNEI. CDR3 size: 15 residues. The ends were cut back, 5 bases at V and 1 base at J, with 9 bases in the middle. The study profiled TCR beta VDJ and CDR3 using genomic DNA as template. A single record per CDR3 protein comes from TCRdb applying MiXCR to the reads. This table holds some 210,000 distinct CDR3 sequences, approximately 60% found once. The receptor was isolated from a human donor in good health. The chain has TRBV2 and TRBJ2-6; D perhaps matches TRBD1 (5 bases). Material for sequencing was sorted CD4+, CD8+, or CD8+CD57+ T cells (not recorded which) from PBMCs. This chain's CDR3 is CASSSSGSGANVLTF. The CDR3 bases are TGTGCCAGCAGTTCGTCAGGGTCTGGGGCCAACGTCCTGACTTTC.